Included here is one T cell receptor beta chain sequence, with context. Its antigen remains unidentified. No quality values exist for individual bases; no much larger clone is one base distant. Library preparation used the immunoSEQ multiplex PCR assay. For the multiplex PCR, a mixture combining 60 forward primers for TCR Vbeta segments and 13 reverse primers for TCR Jbeta segments was used. A multiplex PCR assay on genomic DNA amplified the CDR3 region of rearranged TCR beta genes. Amplified TCR beta libraries were sequenced as 87-base-pair reads on the Illumina HiSeq System. The authors' pipeline ran thus. Across the 670 or so repertoires, a later analysis counted around 80 million unique TCR beta chains, around 10 million of which were shared by at least two donors. To remove PCR and sequencing errors, raw reads were error-corrected and collapsed into unique sequences using a nearest-neighbor algorithm that merged closely related sequences. To assign V, D and J gene segments, CDR3 sequences were aligned to IMGT reference sequences. Each retained sequence needed at least a six-nucleotide match to both a V gene segment and a J gene segment. A rearrangement counted as productive if the CDR3 had no stop codons and remained in frame with V and J, and every other rearrangement counted as non-productive. CDR3 was defined according to IMGT convention as the region running from the second conserved V-encoded cysteine to the conserved J-encoded phenylalanine. The earlier analysis of fewer than 750 of the donors excluded sequences that lacked an unambiguous match to a single V gene segment. An earlier analysis of 587 of the donors classified V segments as functional when productive rearrangements were above 56.7% and as segregating when the standard deviation between donors was above 5%. A statistical classification framework was built for diagnosing cytomegalovirus status from the catalog of TCR beta chain sequences. V and J gene assignment, in a later analysis, came from comparing TCR nucleotide sequences with IMGT/GENE-DB human TR gene sequences. A later analysis assigned CDR3 sequences and most-parsimonious VDJ recombination scenarios with the TCRdist pipeline. In a later analysis, each TCR beta chain was defined by its CDR3 amino acid sequence together with its V-gene family, and reads lacking a unique V-gene family were excluded. In a later analysis, some 600 highly shared, low-generation-probability nucleotide sequences were removed to address suspected cross-contamination and a sequencing artifact. A later analysis calculated a clonal expansion index for each public chain from normalized within-repertoire ranks of inferred template counts. Generation probabilities in a later analysis came from a VDJ recombination model fitted to out-of-frame rearrangements, and those results were checked against IGoR. Hypergeometric tests were used in a later analysis to score TCR-TCR, TCR-HLA and TCR-CMV co-occurrence, with a repertoire-size bias correction applied to the TCR pairs. A later analysis estimated false discovery rates by permuting HLA or CMV assignments 20 times. In a later analysis, co-occurring TCRs were grouped using DBSCAN, with TCRdist sequence similarity added in when clustering inside HLA-allele-positive subsets. Repertoires with fewer than 30,000 or more than 120,000 public chains were left out of co-occurrence clustering, as were four to six repertoires with anomalous nucleotide sharing. Here the immuneACCESS table is served through TCRdb, limited to in-frame sequences with V and J called. Missing clones are a known gap in these copies; in checked studies unresolved V genes cover under half, and the rest lacks a known reason. The V and J calls and the clone size are those of that table, but D and trimming were determined from the DNA. The sample profile shows 150,000 to 200,000 clones; more than 75% of them were found once. The ten largest make up 13% to 15% of the sample.

The data are from a study of cytomegalovirus exposure and HLA in healthy donors (dated by TCRdb to the late 2010s). Some background on the complete study: According to an earlier analysis of a few hundred of the donors, roughly 180 million T cells yielded 90 million to 140 million unique TCR beta sequences and roughly 280 Gb of sequence data. On average, about 200,000 unique TCR beta nucleotide sequences were sequenced per donor among a few hundred genotyped donors of the cohort, with approximately 18% of those sequences being non-productive. Of the 300 to 450 genotyped donors, 81% were placed in the genetic ancestry cluster associated with self-reported Caucasian donors. High-throughput TCR immunosequencing, statistical association of individual TCRs with disease status, and machine learning were combined to predict cytomegalovirus infection status. Every repertoire in the discovery cohort had been generated on one and the same sequencing platform. HLA typing included class I and class II loci at four-digit resolution. A separate validation cohort of about 110 different subjects was used in addition to the roughly 670-subject first cohort. A later analysis re-examined previously published TCR beta repertoires from several hundred donors and added high-resolution HLA genotyping to investigate patterns of TCR occurrence. The study used immunosequencing to profile the T cell repertoires of around 600 subjects and linked those repertoires to cytomegalovirus serostatus. A later genetic analysis used genome-wide SNP genotypes for about three fifths of the 666 donors, treating that subset as a discovery cohort. An earlier analysis of 587 of the donors applied high-throughput TCR beta sequencing to assess whether each TCR beta V gene segment acted as functional or pseudogenic. The study was designed to test whether signatures of past pathogen exposure could be identified by cataloging public T cell receptors. The later analysis used no new phenotypic data to find candidate immune exposures, relying instead on TCR beta sequences and their occurrence across donors. The number of donors typed differed by locus, with 629-630 for A, B, C, DRB1 and DQB1, around 520 for DQA1, 606 for DPA1, and some 470 for DPB1. Donor age, sex, ethnicity and CMV serostatus were compiled together with the repertoire data. A handful of DR-DQ haplotypes were handled as single units for association and clustering because linkage in the cohort was strong. About 280 gigabases of sequencing data and around 88 million unique TCR sequences made up an early release that covered nearly 650 HLA-typed donors.

The cohort was made up of 666 healthy bone marrow donors. All cohort members were sampled while nominally healthy, although unrecorded immune exposures were likely present. The donor tested CMV seronegative and was one of the 352 seronegative cohort members. Each donor provided a peripheral blood sample, and peripheral blood mononuclear cells were used for TCR beta sequencing. The Qiagen DNeasy Blood Extraction Kit was used to extract genomic DNA from the blood cell samples. Study-level results and caveats: In a later analysis, most CMV-associated TCR beta chains were found to appear HLA-restricted, with HLA associations seemingly driven largely by CMV exposure. V-gene and J-gene trimming of TCR beta chains was associated with a missense DCLRE1C variant in a later genetic analysis, and the association was replicated in an independent cohort. Linkage disequilibrium might explain the correlated functional status among segregating V segments, but an unknown experimental factor could not be ruled out. According to a later analysis, parvovirus B19, influenza, CMV and Epstein-Barr virus appeared linked to several top co-occurrence clusters. According to the authors, the approach could potentially be generalized to other disease states and immunological phenotypes. Three of the identified cytomegalovirus-associated TCR beta chains were confirmed in vitro to be specific for cytomegalovirus antigens. Compared with the approximately 670-donor mean, donors in an Asian-associated ancestry cluster had fewer N-insertions in productive TCRs, according to a later genetic analysis. A further reported finding was that TCR beta sequences accurately predicted the HLA-A and HLA-B alleles for most subjects in the first cohort. Presence/absence analyses assumed roughly uniform sequencing depth across donors, an assumption that may not hold. In both the original and validation cohorts, the classifier was reported to diagnose cytomegalovirus status with high specificity and sensitivity. Because counts were too low, some 16 rarely observed V segments, including chromosome 9 orphons, were excluded from the earlier analysis of 587 of the donors. Because some donors lacked HLA typing at each locus, the association tests relied only on the typed subset. The study listed 150 to 200 TCR beta chains as associated with cytomegalovirus. According to a later analysis, TCR association rates differed among HLA loci, with DRB1 alleles showing the most associated TCRs and HLA-C alleles showing the fewest. A later analysis associated about 17,000 TCR beta sequences with specific HLA alleles at a false discovery rate of 0.05. Strong co-occurrence of HLA alleles, especially DR and DQ, made assigning TCR associations to individual alleles difficult. Only TCR beta chains were sequenced in this cohort, and the absence of alpha or paired-chain data limited detectable features. A group of highly shared sequence variants was considered likely to be a technical artifact of the sequencing pipeline. Broadly in line with IMGT annotations, most TCR beta V segments showed up in productive rearrangements about 87% or about 30% of the time in an earlier analysis of around 600 of the donors. Some IMGT-functional V segments, including TRBV6-2 and TRBV6-3, could not be distinguished by the 87-base-pair reads and were therefore excluded. In a later analysis, HLA-associated TCR beta chains were found to be more clonally expanded and to have lower generation probabilities than equally common non-associated chains. Most TCR sequences were seen in very few donors, while some public TCRs were found in many individuals. CMV serostatus was the only immune exposure information available for the cohort.

CDR1 is given as LNHNV and CDR2 as YYDKDF, both from the germline V gene (reference sequence). The CDR3 contains 13 residues, cysteine and phenylalanine counted. Of all the DNA, just the CDR3 is kept, 39 bases in frame from base 1. V sheds 1 base and J sheds 11 bases, leaving 14 bases between their ends. Material for sequencing was PBMCs. Here the chain combines TRBV15 and TRBJ2-5; tentative D gene TRBD2, with 5 bases matching. This TCR was recovered from a woman aged 40 to 50 in good health and CMV-seronegative. CDR3 reads: CATSRVSGDEQYF. The DNA sequence is as follows: TGTGCCACCAGCAGAGTATCCGGGGATGAGCAGTACTTC.